This T cell receptor (beta chain) was sequenced during a study of human T cells and chemical hapten exposure. Across the whole study: Sensitization used 2% DPC on roughly 2 cm by roughly 2 cm upper inner arm skin.

From germline, CDR1 is SGHTA and CDR2 FQGNSA. The CDR3 loop spans 14 amino acids. V gave up 3 bases and J gave up 4 bases; unmatched junction bases: 4. This clonotype was counted between two and nine times. From the RACE reads, TCRdb called clonotypes with MiXCR, one entry per CDR3 protein. This table holds around 200,000 distinct CDR3 sequences, just under 30% found once. Time point defined: pre-sensitization, week 0. The treatment denotes: therapeutic diphenylcyclopropenone sensitization with weekly scalp DPC. This receptor was identified in a woman under 40 with alopecia areata. Some clones in this sample may be carry-over from other donors' samples. The V and J genes are TRBV7-2 and TRBJ2-5, with 8 bases aligning to TRBD2. The sequences come from whole blood, collected in connection with sensitization to the hapten diphenylcyclopropenone (DPC). Here the CDR3 DNA reads TGTGCCAGCAGCTTGGGACTAGTCCCAGAGACCCAGTACTTC. It translates to CASSLGLVPETQYF.